The 27 T cell receptor beta chains presented below share a single source sample, sequenced in a study of T cell changes during pregnancy in multiple sclerosis. The data were produced by immunoSEQ multiplex PCR, yet TCRdb's version contains in-frame clones alone and is incomplete. In the table there are roughly 61,000 clones, 90% of which are singletons. The sample was peripheral blood, taken in the first trimester of pregnancy. These receptors originate from a female donor in good health, enrolled as a control in a pregnancy study.

This sequence joins TRBV7-2 and TRBJ2-1; D gene uncertain. CDR3 length: 13 amino acids. V was pared by 1 base and J by 5 bases, with 6 bases between. Germline CDR1 is SGHTA and CDR2 is FQGNSA. The chain's CDR3 is CASSLGRDNEQFF. CDR3 nucleotide sequence: TGTGCCAGCAGCTTAGGAAGAGACAATGAGCAGTTCTTC.

This clone was recorded only once. The J gene is TRBJ2-7, the V gene TRBV2; tentatively, D is TRBD2 (6 bases). In germline, CDR1 is SNHLY, CDR2 FYNNEI. V lost 10 bases, J lost 7 bases, and 17 bases lay in between. This CDR3 is built from 12 residues. The CDR3 DNA sequence: TGTGCCACCCGAAGGGACGGGGGAGAGCAGTACTTC. Translated: CATRRDGGEQYF.

This chain uses TRBV15 with TRBJ1-5, with TRBD1 identical over 8 bases. From germline, CDR1 is LNHNV and CDR2 YYDKDF (reference sequence). After removal of 2 bases from V and 11 bases from J, the junction contained 14 bases not matched to a gene. The CDR3 length is 16 residues. CDR3 in DNA: TGTGCCACCAGCAGAACCCCCGACAGGGGAAAGGGGACCCAGCATTTT. Translating it yields CATSRTPDRGKGTQHF.

This chain joins TRBV29-1 and TRBJ1-1, with 8 bases identical to TRBD1. CDR3 length equals 14 residues. Germline lookup yields CDR1 SQVTM and CDR2 ANQGSEA. The V gene end was trimmed by 0 bases and the J gene end by 6 bases; junction bases not matched to a gene: 6. CDR3 in amino acids: CSVEDYRGYSEAFF. In DNA form, the CDR3 reads TGCAGCGTTGAAGATTACAGGGGGTATTCTGAAGCTTTCTTT.

V usage is TRBV4-2 and J usage is TRBJ2-1, with a possible D match to TRBD2 (5 bases). The CDR3 sequence is 15 residues long. V was shortened by 2 bases and J by 2 bases, with 10 bases between the two germline ends. Germline CDR1 is LGHNA and CDR2 is YNFKEQ. CDR3 bases: TGTGCCAGCAGCCAATCCCGCGGGCCCTACAATGAGCAGTTCTTC. This sequence encodes CASSQSRGPYNEQFF.

About this clone itself: Other DNA variants within this sample encode the same CDR3. J is TRBJ1-5 and V is TRBV9, with D possibly matching TRBD1 (5 bases). The CDR3 is 17 amino acids. CDR1 SGDLS and CDR2 YYNGEE come from the germline V gene. The V end was cut by 0 bases, the J end by 1 base, with 14 bases between. The CDR3 protein is CASSVEAGDGSNQPQHF. The CDR3 DNA sequence: TGTGCCAGCAGCGTAGAGGCGGGGGATGGGAGCAATCAGCCCCAGCATTTT.

The chain joins TRBV19 to TRBJ1-1, with TRBD1 identical over 8 bases. This CDR3 spans 16 amino acids. The J segment lost 1 base and the V segment lost 7 bases, leaving 11 bases of the junction unmatched. The germline V gene encodes CDR1 LNHDA and CDR2 SQIVND (reference sequence). The CDR3 nucleotides read TGTGCCAGTAAAACCTCGGGACAGGCAGGGAACACTGAAGCTTTCTTT. Amino acid sequence: CASKTSGQAGNTEAFF.

The chain recombines TRBV5-4 with TRBJ2-1; tentatively, D is TRBD2 (6 bases). V dropped 4 bases and J dropped 8 bases, with 19 bases sitting between them. This CDR3 has 15 residues. Germline V gives CDR1 SGHNT, CDR2 YYREEE (reference sequence). The CDR3 nucleotides are TGTGCCAGCAGCCTGCGGGATTTGAAGAGGGATGAGCAGTTCTTC. Its translation is CASSLRDLKRDEQFF.

The genes are TRBV4-1 and TRBJ2-5; 9 bases are shared with TRBD1. J lost 4 bases, V lost 0 bases, and 6 bases had no gene match. Germline CDR1 is MGHRA and CDR2 is YSYEKL. This CDR3 is built from 16 residues. CDR3 sequence: CASSQDHRGQGETQYF. The CDR3 DNA is TGCGCCAGCAGCCAAGATCACAGGGGGCAAGGAGAGACCCAGTACTTC.

The CDR3 bases are TGTGCCAGCAGTTACTCTGAATTCCTACTGGGCGAGGGCTACACCTTC. Translating gives CASSYSEFLLGEGYTF. The chain couples TRBV6-5 to TRBJ1-2; D unclear. The CDR3 runs 16 residues. Germline assignment: CDR1 MNHEY and CDR2 SVGAGI. The V and J ends lost 0 bases and 8 bases respectively, with 19 bases between them.

The rearrangement joins TRBV7-9 to TRBJ2-5, with D maybe TRBD1 (5 bases). Germline CDR1 SEHNR, CDR2 FQNEAQ (reference sequence). This CDR3 contains 15 residues. Deletions cut 0 bases from V and 4 bases from J, with 12 bases between. The CDR3 region is CASSLALSQGETQYF. CDR3 in DNA: TGTGCCAGCAGCTTAGCGCTAAGTCAGGGAGAGACCCAGTACTTC.

The chain is built from TRBV7-9 and TRBJ2-5, with 8 bases matching TRBD1. CDR1 and CDR2 (germline): SEHNR, FQNEAQ (reference sequence). V trimming: 1 base; J trimming: 4 bases; junction bases outside the gene matches: 2. The CDR3 contains 14 residues. The CDR3 loop is CASSLVGQGETQYF. As DNA, the CDR3 is TGTGCCAGCAGCTTAGTTGGACAGGGAGAGACCCAGTACTTC.

Within the sample, this clone is medium-sized. The chain uses TRBV4-3 and TRBJ2-1; 14 nucleotides agree with TRBD2. Germline lookup yields CDR1 LGHNA and CDR2 YSLEER. The CDR3 spans 16 residues. V lost 1 base and J lost 4; bases outside the gene matches: 0. The CDR3 nucleotides read TGCGCCAGCAGCCAAGGACTAGCGGGAGGGTACAATGAGCAGTTCTTC. It is translated as CASSQGLAGGYNEQFF.

V and J are TRBV7-2 and TRBJ1-1; 7 bases fit TRBD1. Germline lookup yields CDR1 SGHTA and CDR2 FQGNSA. The CDR3 totals 17 residues. Trimming took 7 bases from V and 0 from J; bases not matched to a gene: 14. The CDR3 sequence: CASTPRQGRLLNTEAFF. CDR3 coding DNA: TGTGCCAGCACCCCAAGACAGGGACGGCTTTTGAACACTGAAGCTTTCTTT. Together with reference TRBV7-2 and TRBJ1-1, the CDR3 gives the full variable domain: GAGVSQSPSNKVTEKGKDVELRCDPISGHTALYWYRQSLGQGLEFLIYFQGNSAPDKSGLPSDRFSAERTGGSVSTLTIQRTQQEDSAVYLCASTPRQGRLLNTEAFFGQGTRLTVV.

V and J are TRBV7-2 and TRBJ1-2, with D possibly TRBD1 on 6 matching bases. Germline CDR1 SGHTA, CDR2 FQGNSA. The CDR3 is 16 residues long. The V gene lost 0 bases and the J gene lost 2 bases, with 13 bases spanning the gap. This chain's CDR3 is CASSLAPGHNNYGYTF. The CDR3 DNA is TGTGCCAGCAGCTTAGCCCCGGGACATAACAACTATGGCTACACCTTC. The whole variable domain, remainder taken from reference TRBV7-2 and TRBJ1-2, is GAGVSQSPSNKVTEKGKDVELRCDPISGHTALYWYRQSLGQGLEFLIYFQGNSAPDKSGLPSDRFSAERTGGSVSTLTIQRTQQEDSAVYLCASSLAPGHNNYGYTFGSGTRLTVV.

The gene calls are TRBV19 and TRBJ1-2; TRBD1 is a possible D gene (5 bases). Per the germline V gene, CDR1 is LNHDA and CDR2 is SQIVND (reference sequence). The V end lost 5 bases, the J end lost 3 bases, and 19 bases lay between the germline ends. This CDR3 has 16 amino acids. In DNA, the CDR3 is TGTGCCAGTAGTCCTAAAGGAGGGACTTGGGACTATGGCTACACCTTC. Encoded protein: CASSPKGGTWDYGYTF. The full variable domain, its missing parts supplied by reference TRBV19 and TRBJ1-2, is DGGITQSPKYLFRKEGQNVTLSCEQNLNHDAMYWYRQDPGQGLRLIYYSQIVNDFQKGDIAEGYSVSREKKESFPLTVTSAQKNPTAFYLCASSPKGGTWDYGYTFGSGTRLTVV.

This clone was seen only a few times. This sequence joins TRBV10-2 and TRBJ2-1, with TRBD1 matching 8 bases. The CDR3 is 14 residues long. CDR1 WSHSY and CDR2 SAAADI come from the germline V gene. Trimming at V came to 9 bases and at J to 7 bases, leaving 11 bases not matched to a gene. The CDR3 sequence: CASQRPGTGNEQFF. The CDR3 DNA sequence: TGCGCCAGTCAGAGACCCGGGACAGGTAATGAGCAGTTCTTC.

V gene TRBV30 combines with J gene TRBJ2-5; 12 bases fit TRBD2. The V and J ends lost 2 bases and 6 bases, in that order; junction bases with no gene match: 22. Looked up from germline, CDR1 is GTSNPN and CDR2 is SVGIG (reference sequence). The CDR3 totals 20 residues. In nucleotides, the CDR3 is TGTGCCTGGAGTTCTCAAGGGGCGACTAGCGGGGGCGCCTGGGGCAAGACCCAGTACTTC. As protein: CAWSSQGATSGGAWGKTQYF.

V usage is TRBV28 and J usage is TRBJ1-2; 11 bases fit TRBD1. Per the germline V gene, CDR1 is MDHEN and CDR2 is SYDVKM. CDR3 size: 16 residues. V gave up 6 bases and J gave up 4 bases; unmatched junction bases: 10. CDR3 region: CASRQGQGAWGYGYTF. CDR3 coding DNA: TGTGCCAGCAGACAAGGACAGGGGGCTTGGGGCTATGGCTACACCTTC.

This chain uses TRBV11-2 with TRBJ2-5; 7 nucleotides align to TRBD1. This CDR3 is built from 15 residues. The trim removed 5 bases at V and 5 bases at J, leaving 11 bases unmatched. CDR1 SGHAT and CDR2 FQNNGV come from the germline V gene. The CDR3, as DNA: TGTGCCAGCAGCCCCCCAGGGGGACCTTTGGAGACCCAGTACTTC. This translates into CASSPPGGPLETQYF.

This clone turned up a few times. The chain joins TRBV19 to TRBJ2-7, with D tentatively TRBD2 (6 bases). The germline V gene encodes CDR1 LNHDA and CDR2 SQIVND (reference sequence). This CDR3 is built from 15 residues. Trimming stripped 5 bases from V and 3 bases from J, with 17 bases between. The CDR3 spells CASSGGDHTLYEQYF. CDR3 sequence (DNA): TGTGCCAGTAGTGGCGGGGACCATACCCTCTACGAGCAGTACTTC.

The chain joins TRBV7-9 to TRBJ1-1; 9 nucleotides line up with TRBD1. The junction had 6 bases not matched to a gene; V was cut back by 7 bases and J by 6 bases. Per the germline V gene, CDR1 is SEHNR and CDR2 is FQNEAQ (reference sequence). This CDR3 is 13 amino acids long. CDR3 region: CASILDRGAEAFF. CDR3 in DNA: TGTGCCAGCATCCTAGACAGGGGGGCTGAAGCTTTCTTT.

The chain has TRBV7-6 and TRBJ1-1; 8 bases line up with TRBD1. The V and J ends lost 3 bases and 3 bases, in that order; junction bases with no gene match: 3. CDR1 and CDR2 (germline): SGHVS, FNYEAQ. CDR3 length: 14 residues. The CDR3 here is CASSFADRDTEAFF. The CDR3 DNA reads as TGTGCCAGCAGCTTCGCGGACAGGGACACTGAAGCTTTCTTT.

This clone was picked up one time. The rearrangement uses TRBV19 and TRBJ2-1; 13 bases are a match to TRBD2. This CDR3 has 16 residues. V trimming: 4 bases; J trimming: 4 bases; junction bases outside the gene matches: 4. Germline V gene data show CDR1 as LNHDA and CDR2 as SQIVND (reference sequence). The CDR3 bases are TGTGCCAGTAGTAAAGGGACTAGCGGGACATACAATGAGCAGTTCTTC. Protein: CASSKGTSGTYNEQFF.

This chain connects TRBV15 to TRBJ2-1; D call uncertain. This CDR3 spans 13 amino acids. Deletions cut 0 bases from V and 14 bases from J, with 14 bases between. Germline CDR1 is LNHNV and CDR2 is YYDKDF (reference sequence). CDR3: CATSRDLRPEEFF. The CDR3 DNA reads as TGTGCCACCAGCAGAGATCTAAGGCCAGAGGAGTTCTTC.

The chain is built from TRBV6-1 and TRBJ1-1, with TRBD1 matching 8 bases. CDR1 is MNHNS and CDR2 is SASEGT in the germline V gene. V lost 9 bases and J lost 6; bases outside the gene matches: 12. The CDR3 is 14 residues long. Here the CDR3 reads CASRWGQVTPEAFF. CDR3 in DNA: TGTGCCAGTAGGTGGGGACAGGTAACCCCTGAAGCTTTCTTT.

The chain employs TRBV11-2 and TRBJ2-7; 10 positions match TRBD1. The CDR3 has 14 amino acids. From germline, CDR1 is SGHAT and CDR2 FQNNGV. Trimming at V came to 6 bases and at J to 5 bases, leaving 7 bases not matched to a gene. The DNA for the CDR3 is TGTGCCAGCAGATTGGGACAGGGGTTCGACGAGCAGTACTTC. The encoded protein is CASRLGQGFDEQYF.